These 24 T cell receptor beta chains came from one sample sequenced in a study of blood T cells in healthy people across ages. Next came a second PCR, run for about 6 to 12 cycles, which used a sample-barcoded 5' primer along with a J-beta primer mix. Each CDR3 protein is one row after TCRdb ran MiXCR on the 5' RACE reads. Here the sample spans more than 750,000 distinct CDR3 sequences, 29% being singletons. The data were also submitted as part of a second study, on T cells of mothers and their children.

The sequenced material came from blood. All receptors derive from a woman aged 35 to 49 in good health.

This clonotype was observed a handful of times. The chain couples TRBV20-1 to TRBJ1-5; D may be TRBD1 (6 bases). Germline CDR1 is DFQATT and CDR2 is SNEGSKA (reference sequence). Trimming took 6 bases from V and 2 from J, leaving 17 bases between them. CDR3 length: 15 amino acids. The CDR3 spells CSAKARGAGNQPQHF. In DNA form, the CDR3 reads TGCAGTGCAAAAGCAAGGGGGGCCGGCAATCAGCCCCAGCATTTT.

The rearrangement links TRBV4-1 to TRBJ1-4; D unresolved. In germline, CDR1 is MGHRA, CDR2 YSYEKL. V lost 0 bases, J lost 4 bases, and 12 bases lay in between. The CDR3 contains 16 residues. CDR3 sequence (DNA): TGCGCCAGCAGCCAAGAAGGGCAGCCAGTTAATGAAAAACTGTTTTTT. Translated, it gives CASSQEGQPVNEKLFF.

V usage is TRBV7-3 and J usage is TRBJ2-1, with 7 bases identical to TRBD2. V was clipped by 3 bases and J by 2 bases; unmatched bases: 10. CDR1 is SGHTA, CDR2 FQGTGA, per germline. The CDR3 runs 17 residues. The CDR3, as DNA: TGTGCCAGCAGCTTTCAGGGTTGGCTAGCGGCCTACAATGAGCAGTTCTTC. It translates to CASSFQGWLAAYNEQFF.

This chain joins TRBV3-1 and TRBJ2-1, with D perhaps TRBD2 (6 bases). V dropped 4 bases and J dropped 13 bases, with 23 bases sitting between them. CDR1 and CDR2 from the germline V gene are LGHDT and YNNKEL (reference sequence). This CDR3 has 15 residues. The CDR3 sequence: CASSPPLAGFNIQFF. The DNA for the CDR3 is TGTGCCAGCAGCCCCCCTTTGGCGGGGTTTAACATTCAGTTCTTC.

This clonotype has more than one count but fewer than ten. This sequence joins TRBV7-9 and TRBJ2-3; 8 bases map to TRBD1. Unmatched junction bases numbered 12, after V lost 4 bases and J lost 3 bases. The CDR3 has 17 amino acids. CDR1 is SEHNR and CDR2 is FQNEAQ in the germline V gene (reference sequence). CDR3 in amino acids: CASSSVAPTGATDTQYF. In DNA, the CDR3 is TGTGCCAGCAGCTCGGTGGCTCCGACAGGGGCAACAGATACGCAGTATTTT.

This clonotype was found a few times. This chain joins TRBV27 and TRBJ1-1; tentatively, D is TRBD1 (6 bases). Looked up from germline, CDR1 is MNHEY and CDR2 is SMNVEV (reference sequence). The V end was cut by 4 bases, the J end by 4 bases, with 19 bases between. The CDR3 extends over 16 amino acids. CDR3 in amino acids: CASSSLKGGYLTEAFF. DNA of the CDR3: TGTGCCAGCAGTTCGCTTAAAGGGGGGTATCTCACTGAAGCTTTCTTT.

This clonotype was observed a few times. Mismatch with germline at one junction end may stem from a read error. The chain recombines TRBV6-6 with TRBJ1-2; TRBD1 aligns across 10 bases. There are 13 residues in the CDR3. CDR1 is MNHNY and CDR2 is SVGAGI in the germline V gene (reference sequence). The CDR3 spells CAGSSDRGLGYTF. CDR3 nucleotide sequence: TGTGCCGGCAGCTCCGACAGGGGGCTTGGCTACACCTTC.

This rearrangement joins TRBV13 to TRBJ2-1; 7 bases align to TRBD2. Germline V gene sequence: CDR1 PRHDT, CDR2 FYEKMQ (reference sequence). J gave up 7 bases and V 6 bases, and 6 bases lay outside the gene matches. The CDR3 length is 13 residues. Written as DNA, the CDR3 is TGTGCCAGCAGAAGCGGGAAGGCGAATGAGCAGTTCTTC. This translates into CASRSGKANEQFF. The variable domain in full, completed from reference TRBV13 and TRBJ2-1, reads AAGVIQSPRHLIKEKRETATLKCYPIPRHDTVYWYQQGPGQDPQFLISFYEKMQSDKGSIPDRFSAQQFSDYHSELNMSSLELGDSALYFCASRSGKANEQFFGPGTRLTVL.

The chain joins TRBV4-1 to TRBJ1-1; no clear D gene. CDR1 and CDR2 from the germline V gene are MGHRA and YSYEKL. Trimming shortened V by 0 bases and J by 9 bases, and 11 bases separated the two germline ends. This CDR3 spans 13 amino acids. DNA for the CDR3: TGCGCCAGCAGCCAAGATCCAGCCCCCCAAGCTTTCTTT. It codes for CASSQDPAPQAFF.

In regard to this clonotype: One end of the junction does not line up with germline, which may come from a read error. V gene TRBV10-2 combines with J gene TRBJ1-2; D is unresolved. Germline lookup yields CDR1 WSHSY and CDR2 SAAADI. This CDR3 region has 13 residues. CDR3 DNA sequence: TGCGCCGGCAGTGACGGCATTAACTATGGCTACACCTTC. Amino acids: CAGSDGINYGYTF.

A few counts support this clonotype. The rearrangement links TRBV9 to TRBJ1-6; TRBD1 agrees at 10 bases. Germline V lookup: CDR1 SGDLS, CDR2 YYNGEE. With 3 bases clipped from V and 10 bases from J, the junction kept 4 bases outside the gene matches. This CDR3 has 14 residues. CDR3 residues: CASSAGGQGSPLHF. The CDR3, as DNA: TGTGCCAGCAGCGCGGGGGGACAGGGGTCACCCCTCCACTTT.

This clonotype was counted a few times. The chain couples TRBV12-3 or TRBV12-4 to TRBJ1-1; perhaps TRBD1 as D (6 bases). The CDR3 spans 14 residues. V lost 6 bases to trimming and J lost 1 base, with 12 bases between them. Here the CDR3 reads CASRPTGENTEAFF. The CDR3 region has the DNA TGTGCCAGCAGACCGACAGGCGAGAACACTGAAGCTTTCTTT.

This chain's CDR3 is CASSLTIGLPGANVLTF. The CDR3, as DNA: TGTGCCAGCAGCTTAACGATAGGGTTACCTGGGGCCAACGTCCTGACTTTC. V usage is TRBV7-3 and J usage is TRBJ2-6; no clear D. Germline CDR1 SGHTA, CDR2 FQGTGA. This CDR3 contains 17 residues. V lost 0 bases to trimming and J lost 2 bases, with 11 bases between them.

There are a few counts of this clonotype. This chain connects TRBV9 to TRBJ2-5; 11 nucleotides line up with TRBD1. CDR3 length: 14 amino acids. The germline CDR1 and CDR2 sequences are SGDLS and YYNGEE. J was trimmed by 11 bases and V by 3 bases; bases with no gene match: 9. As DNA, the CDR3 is TGTGCCAGCAGCGGGACAGGGGGCCCGGGTGAGCAGTACTTC. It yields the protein CASSGTGGPGEQYF. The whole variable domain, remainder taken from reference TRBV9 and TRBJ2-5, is DSGVTQTPKHLITATGQRVTLRCSPRSGDLSVYWYQQSLDQGLQFLIQYYNGEERAKGNILERFSAQQFPDLHSELNLSSLELGDSALYFCASSGTGGPGEQYFGPGTRLLVL.

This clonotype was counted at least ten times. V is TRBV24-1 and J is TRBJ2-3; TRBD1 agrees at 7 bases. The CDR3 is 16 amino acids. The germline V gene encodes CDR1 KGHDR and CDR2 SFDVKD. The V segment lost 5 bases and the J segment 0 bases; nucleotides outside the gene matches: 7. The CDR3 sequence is CATSALTGYSTDTQYF. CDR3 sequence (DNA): TGTGCCACCAGTGCCCTGACAGGGTACAGCACAGATACGCAGTATTTT.

The CDR3 loop is CACTRGLSGETQYF. The DNA of the CDR3 is TGTGCCTGTACCAGAGGGCTCTCGGGAGAGACCCAGTACTTC. The chain is built from TRBV30 and TRBJ2-5, with a possible D match to TRBD2 (5 bases). Per the germline V gene, CDR1 is GTSNPN and CDR2 is SVGIG (reference sequence). CDR3 length: 14 amino acids. With 6 bases removed from V and 4 bases from J, the gap between germline ends came to 18 bases.

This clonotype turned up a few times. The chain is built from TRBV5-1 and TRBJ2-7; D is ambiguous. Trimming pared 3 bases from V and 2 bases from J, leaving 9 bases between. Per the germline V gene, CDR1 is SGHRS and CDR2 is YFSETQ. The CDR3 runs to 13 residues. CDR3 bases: TGCGCCAGCAGCTGGGCGATTGCCTACGAGCAGTACTTC. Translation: CASSWAIAYEQYF.

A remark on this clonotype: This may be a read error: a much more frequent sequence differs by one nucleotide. CDR3 amino acids: CSTNSGDETQYF. The DNA of the CDR3 is TGCAGTACTAACAGCGGGGATGAGACCCAGTACTTC. The rearrangement links TRBV20-1 to TRBJ2-5; 7 nucleotides agree with TRBD2. The CDR3 runs to 12 residues. The germline gives CDR1 DFQATT, CDR2 SNEGSKA (reference sequence). The V and J ends lost 8 bases and 5 bases, in that order; junction bases with no gene match: 8.

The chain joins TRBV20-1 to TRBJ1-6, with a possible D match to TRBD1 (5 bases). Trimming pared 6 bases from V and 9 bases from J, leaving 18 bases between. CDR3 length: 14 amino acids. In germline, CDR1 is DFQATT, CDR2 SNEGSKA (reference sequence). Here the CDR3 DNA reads TGCAGTGCCCCTCATGAGGGGTCCCTTTCACCCCTCCACTTT. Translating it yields CSAPHEGSLSPLHF.

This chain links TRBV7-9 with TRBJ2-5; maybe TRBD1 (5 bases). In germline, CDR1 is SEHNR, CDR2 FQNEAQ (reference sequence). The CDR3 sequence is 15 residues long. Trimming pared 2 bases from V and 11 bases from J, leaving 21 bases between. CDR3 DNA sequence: TGTGCCAGCAGCTTAAGGCAGGGCGTAGATAATGAGCAGTACTTC. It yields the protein CASSLRQGVDNEQYF.

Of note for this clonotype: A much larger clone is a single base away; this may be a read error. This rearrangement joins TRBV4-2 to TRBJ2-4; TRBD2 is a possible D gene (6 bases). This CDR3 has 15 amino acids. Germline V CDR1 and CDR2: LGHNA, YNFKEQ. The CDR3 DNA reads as TGTACCAGCAGCCAAGACGGGGGAGCCAAAAACATTCAGTACTTC. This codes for CTSSQDGGAKNIQYF.

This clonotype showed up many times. CDR3 in amino acids: CASSLGEASGYTF. The CDR3 nucleotides read TGTGCCAGCAGCTTAGGCGAGGCTAGCGGCTACACCTTC. The chain employs TRBV7-2 and TRBJ1-2; D ambiguous. CDR3 length: 13 amino acids. Germline V gives CDR1 SGHTA, CDR2 FQGNSA. V lost 1 base to trimming and J lost 8 bases, with 11 bases between them.

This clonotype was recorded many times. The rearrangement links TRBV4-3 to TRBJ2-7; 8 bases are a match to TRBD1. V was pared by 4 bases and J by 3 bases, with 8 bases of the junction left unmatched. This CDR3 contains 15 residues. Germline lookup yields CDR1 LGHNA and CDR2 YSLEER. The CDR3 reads CASSRTTGEGYEQYF. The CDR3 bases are TGCGCCAGCAGCCGAACGACAGGGGAAGGCTACGAGCAGTACTTC.

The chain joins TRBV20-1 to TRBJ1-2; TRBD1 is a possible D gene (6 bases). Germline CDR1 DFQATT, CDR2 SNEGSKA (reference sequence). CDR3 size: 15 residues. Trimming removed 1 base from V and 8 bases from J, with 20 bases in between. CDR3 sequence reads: CSARVANRDSWGYTF. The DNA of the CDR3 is TGCAGTGCTAGAGTAGCCAACAGGGATAGTTGGGGCTACACCTTC.